The source of this T cell receptor (beta chain) is a study of cytomegalovirus exposure and HLA in healthy donors (dated by TCRdb to 2017 to 2019). The study in broad terms: An earlier analysis of some 600 of the donors reported around 280 Gb of sequence data and 100 million to 120 million unique TCR beta sequences obtained from about 179 million T cells. An early release that covered some 640 HLA-typed donors contained 300 to 350 gigabases of sequencing data and 85 million to 100 million unique TCR sequences. Of the approximately 400 genotyped donors, 65% to 90% fell in the genetic ancestry cluster associated with self-reported Caucasian donors. The study aimed to test whether cataloging public T cell receptors could reveal signatures of past pathogen exposure. The study profiled the T cell repertoires of fewer than 850 subjects by immunosequencing and related them to cytomegalovirus serostatus. A separate validation cohort of approximately 120 different subjects was used in addition to the roughly 720-subject first cohort. High-throughput TCR immunosequencing, statistical association of individual TCRs with disease status, and machine learning were combined to predict cytomegalovirus infection status. In a later analysis, previously published TCR beta repertoires from 550 to 750 donors were re-analyzed and high-resolution HLA genotyping was added so that TCR occurrence patterns could be studied. In the later analysis, no new phenotypic data were used to find candidate immune exposures; instead, reliance was placed on TCR beta sequences and their occurrence across donors. In an earlier analysis of 550 to 700 of the donors, high-throughput TCR beta sequencing was used to judge whether each TCR beta V gene segment behaved as functional or pseudogenic. Alongside the repertoire data, information on donor age, sex, ethnicity and CMV serostatus was compiled. Genome-wide SNP genotypes for about 65% of the roughly 700 donors were used in a later genetic analysis, which treated that subset as a discovery cohort. Every repertoire in the discovery cohort had been generated on one and the same sequencing platform. Both class I and class II loci were covered by HLA typing, at four-digit resolution. The number of typed donors differed by locus: roughly 620-630 for A, B, C, DRB1 and DQB1; approximately 520 for DQA1; approximately 610 for DPA1; and about 450 for DPB1. Roughly 5 DR-DQ haplotypes were handled as single units for association and clustering, since linkage in the cohort was strong. Across approximately 420 genotyped donors of the cohort, an average of roughly 250,000 unique TCR beta nucleotide sequences per donor were sequenced, and approximately 17% of those sequences were non-productive.

Taken from cysteine to phenylalanine, the CDR3 has 13 residues. Solely the CDR3 DNA is kept, with 39 bases framed from the first base. V is shortened by 1 base, J by 6 bases, and the region joining them spans 9 bases. The germline V gene yields MNHNS for CDR1 and SASEGT for CDR2. The cohort comprised fewer than 700 healthy bone marrow donors. At the time of sampling, every cohort member was nominally healthy, though immune exposures that went unrecorded were likely present. The donor was CMV seropositive and was included in the group of almost 300 seropositive cohort members. Each donor provided a peripheral blood sample, and peripheral blood mononuclear cells were used for TCR beta sequencing. Genomic DNA was extracted from the blood cell samples with the Qiagen DNeasy Blood Extraction Kit. A word on this clone: It lacks a known antigen. No base qualities exist here, and no much larger clone lies one base off it.

General study outcomes and caveats: Correlated functional status among segregating V segments might reflect linkage disequilibrium, but an unknown experimental factor could not be ruled out. The authors suggested that the approach could potentially be generalized to other disease states and immunological phenotypes. Because HLA typing was unavailable for some donors at each locus, only the typed subset was used in association tests. Immune exposure information for the cohort was limited to CMV serostatus. In an earlier analysis of roughly 560 of the donors, most TCR beta V segments were observed in productive rearrangements about 87% or about 30% of the time, broadly matching IMGT annotations. A group of highly shared sequence variants was considered likely to be a technical artifact of the sequencing pipeline. The classifier was reported to diagnose cytomegalovirus status with high specificity and sensitivity in both the original cohort and the validation cohort. While some public TCRs were present in many individuals, most TCR sequences turned up only very rarely across donors. The 87-base-pair reads could not distinguish some IMGT-functional V segments, including TRBV6-2 and TRBV6-3, so those segments were excluded. A few of the identified cytomegalovirus-associated TCR beta chains were confirmed in vitro to be specific for cytomegalovirus antigens. Fewer than 20 rarely observed V segments, including chromosome 9 orphons, were excluded from the earlier analysis of about 500 of the donors because counts were too low. In the study, 150 to 200 TCR beta chains were listed as associated with cytomegalovirus. Compared with the roughly 600-donor mean, donors in an Asian-associated ancestry cluster had fewer N-insertions in productive TCRs, according to a later genetic analysis. According to a later analysis, TCR association rates differed among HLA loci, with DRB1 alleles showing the most associated TCRs and HLA-C alleles showing the fewest. According to a later analysis, parvovirus B19, influenza, CMV and Epstein-Barr virus appeared linked to several top co-occurrence clusters. A further reported finding was that TCR beta sequences accurately predicted the HLA-A and HLA-B alleles for most subjects in the first cohort. An association between a missense DCLRE1C variant and V-gene and J-gene trimming of TCR beta chains was found in a later genetic analysis and replicated in an independent cohort. The cohort was sequenced for TCR beta chains only, and without alpha or paired-chain data the features that could be detected were limited. Most CMV-associated TCR beta chains appeared to be HLA-restricted in a later analysis, and the HLA associations seemed to be driven largely by CMV exposure. At a false discovery rate of 0.05, a later analysis linked under 20,000 TCR beta sequences to specific HLA alleles. Presence/absence analyses assumed roughly uniform sequencing depth across donors, an assumption that may not hold. Assigning TCR associations to individual alleles was difficult when HLA alleles, especially DR and DQ, strongly co-occurred. In a later analysis, HLA-associated TCR beta chains showed more clonal expansion and lower generation probabilities than non-associated chains that were equally common.

Libraries were constructed by the immunoSEQ multiplex PCR assay. The multiplex PCR relied on a mix of 60 forward primers for TCR Vbeta segments and 13 reverse primers for TCR Jbeta segments. The CDR3 region of rearranged TCR beta genes was amplified from genomic DNA by a multiplex PCR assay. On the Illumina HiSeq System, the amplified TCR beta libraries were sequenced as 87-base-pair reads. Under the source paper's analysis protocol: Across the roughly 700 repertoires, a later analysis counted some 81 million unique TCR beta chains, approximately 12 million of which were shared by at least two donors. Raw reads were error-corrected and collapsed into unique sequences by a nearest-neighbor algorithm in which closely related sequences were merged to remove PCR and sequencing errors. CDR3 sequences were aligned to IMGT reference sequences to assign V, D and J gene segments. For a sequence to be retained, a match of at least six nucleotides to both a V gene segment and a J gene segment was required. A rearrangement was called productive if the CDR3 had no stop codons and remained in frame with V and J, and every other rearrangement was called non-productive. Following IMGT convention, CDR3 was defined as the stretch from the second conserved V-encoded cysteine up to the conserved J-encoded phenylalanine. The earlier analysis of about 590 of the donors excluded sequences that lacked an unambiguous match to a single V gene segment. In an earlier analysis of roughly 500 of the donors, V segments were called functional above 56.7% productive rearrangements and were called segregating when the between-donor standard deviation exceeded 5%. A statistical classification framework was built for diagnosing cytomegalovirus status from the catalog of TCR beta chain sequences. In a later analysis, V and J genes were assigned by comparing TCR nucleotide sequences against IMGT/GENE-DB human TR gene sequences. A later analysis assigned CDR3 sequences and most-parsimonious VDJ recombination scenarios with the TCRdist pipeline. In a later analysis, every TCR beta chain was defined by the combination of its CDR3 amino acid sequence and its V-gene family, and reads without a unique V-gene family were dropped. As a way to deal with suspected cross-contamination and a sequencing artifact, a later analysis dropped 592 nucleotide sequences that were highly shared and had low generation probability. For each public chain, a later analysis derived a clonal expansion index from normalized ranks of inferred template counts within each repertoire. In a later analysis, generation probabilities were computed with a VDJ recombination model fitted to out-of-frame rearrangements, and the resulting probabilities were checked against IGoR. A later analysis scored TCR-TCR, TCR-HLA and TCR-CMV co-occurrence with hypergeometric tests, applying a repertoire-size bias correction to TCR pairs. False discovery rates were estimated in a later analysis by permuting HLA or CMV assignments 20 times. In a later analysis, co-occurring TCRs were grouped using DBSCAN, with TCRdist sequence similarity added in when clustering inside HLA-allele-positive subsets. Co-occurrence clustering excluded repertoires with fewer than 30,000 or more than 120,000 public chains, plus five with anomalous nucleotide sharing. Not all clones reach the TCRdb copy of this immuneACCESS table, which keeps in-frame sequences only. Checked studies attribute under half of the gap to unresolved V genes and leave the rest unexplained. V, J and clone size were drawn from that table, and D and trimming were deduced from the DNA. This sample lists over 150,000 clones; 80% were detected once. Under 7.5% of the sample is held by the ten biggest clonotypes.

This sequence uses TRBV6-1 and TRBJ1-2, and the D gene may be TRBD1, 6 bases matching. The sequencing input was PBMCs. The TCR sequence derives from a young man in good health and CMV-seropositive. The sequence in DNA is TGTGCCAGCAGTGAAGACGAGGGGGATGGCTACACCTTC. It codes for CASSEDEGDGYTF.